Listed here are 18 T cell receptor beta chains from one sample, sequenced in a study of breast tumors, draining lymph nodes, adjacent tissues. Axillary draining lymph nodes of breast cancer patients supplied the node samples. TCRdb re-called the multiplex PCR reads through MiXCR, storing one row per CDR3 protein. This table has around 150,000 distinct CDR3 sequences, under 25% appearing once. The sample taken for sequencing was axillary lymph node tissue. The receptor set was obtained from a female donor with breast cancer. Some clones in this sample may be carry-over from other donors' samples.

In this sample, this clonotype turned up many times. CDR3 coding DNA: TGTGCCAGCAGCTTAGAGCCGAACTCCTACACCTTC. This sequence encodes CASSLEPNSYTF. V usage is TRBV7-8 and J usage is TRBJ1-2, with unresolved D. V was shortened by 1 base and J by 10 bases, with 10 bases between the two germline ends. This CDR3 region has 12 residues. Germline V gene sequence: CDR1 SGHVS, CDR2 FQNEAQ.

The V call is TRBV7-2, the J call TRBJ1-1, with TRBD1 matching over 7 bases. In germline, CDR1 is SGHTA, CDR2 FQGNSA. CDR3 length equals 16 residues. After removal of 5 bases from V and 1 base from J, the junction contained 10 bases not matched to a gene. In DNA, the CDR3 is TGTGCCAGCAGCCAACGAACAGGGGTCGGGAACACTGAAGCTTTCTTT. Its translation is CASSQRTGVGNTEAFF.

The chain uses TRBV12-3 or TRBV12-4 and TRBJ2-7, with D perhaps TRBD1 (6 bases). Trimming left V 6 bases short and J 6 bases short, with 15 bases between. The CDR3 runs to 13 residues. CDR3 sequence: CASRLIQGGEQYF. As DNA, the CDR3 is TGTGCCAGCAGACTAATACAGGGTGGCGAGCAGTACTTC.

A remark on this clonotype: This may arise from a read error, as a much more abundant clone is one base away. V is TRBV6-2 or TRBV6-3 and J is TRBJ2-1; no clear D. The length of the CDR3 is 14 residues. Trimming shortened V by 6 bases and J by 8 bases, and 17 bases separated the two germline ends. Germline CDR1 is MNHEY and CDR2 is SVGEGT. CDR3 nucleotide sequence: TGTGCCAGCAGGCCGCCTAGGTTTGAGGATGAGCAGTTCTTC. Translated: CASRPPRFEDEQFF.

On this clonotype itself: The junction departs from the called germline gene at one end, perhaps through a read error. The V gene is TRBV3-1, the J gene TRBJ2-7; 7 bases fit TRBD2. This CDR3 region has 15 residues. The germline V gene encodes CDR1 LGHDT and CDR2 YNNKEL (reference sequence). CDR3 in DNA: TGTGCCAGCAGCCCTTCTGGCGGGAGAAGGGGCGAGCGGTACTTC. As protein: CASSPSGGRRGERYF.

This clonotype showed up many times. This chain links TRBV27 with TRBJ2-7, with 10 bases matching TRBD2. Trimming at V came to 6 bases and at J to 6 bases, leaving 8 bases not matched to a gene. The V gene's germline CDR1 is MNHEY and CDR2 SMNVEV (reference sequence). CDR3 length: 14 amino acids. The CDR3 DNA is TGTGCCAGCAGCAGAGGGACTAGCGATAGCGAGCAGTACTTC. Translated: CASSRGTSDSEQYF.

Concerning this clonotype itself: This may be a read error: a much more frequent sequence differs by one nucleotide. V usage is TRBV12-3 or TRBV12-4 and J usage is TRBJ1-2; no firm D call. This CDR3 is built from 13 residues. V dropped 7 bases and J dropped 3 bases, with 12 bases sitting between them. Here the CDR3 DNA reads TGTGCCAGCACCCCCCGGGGTTACTATGGCTACACCTTC. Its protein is CASTPRGYYGYTF.

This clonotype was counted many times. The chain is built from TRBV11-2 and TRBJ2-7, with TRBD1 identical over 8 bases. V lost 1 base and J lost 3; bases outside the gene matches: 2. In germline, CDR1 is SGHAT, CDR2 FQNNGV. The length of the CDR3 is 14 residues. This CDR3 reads CASSLGTGLYEQYF. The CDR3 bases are TGTGCCAGCAGCTTAGGGACAGGGCTCTACGAGCAGTACTTC.

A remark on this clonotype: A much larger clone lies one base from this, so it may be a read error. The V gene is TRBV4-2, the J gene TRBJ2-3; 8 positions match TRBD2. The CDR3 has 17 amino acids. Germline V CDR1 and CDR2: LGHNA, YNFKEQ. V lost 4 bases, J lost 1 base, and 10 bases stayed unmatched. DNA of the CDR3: TGTGCCAGCAGCCTCCTGACTAGCGTCGCCGGCACAGATACGCAGTATTTT. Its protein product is CASSLLTSVAGTDTQYF.

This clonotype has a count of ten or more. The CDR3 nucleotides read TGTGCCAGCAGCTTAAGCACCAACGCGAACACCGGGGAGCTGTTTTTT. It encodes CASSLSTNANTGELFF. V and J are TRBV13 and TRBJ2-2; D ambiguous. This CDR3 spans 16 amino acids. Germline V CDR1 and CDR2: PRHDT, FYEKMQ (reference sequence). V was clipped by 2 bases and J by 0 bases, with 10 bases between them.

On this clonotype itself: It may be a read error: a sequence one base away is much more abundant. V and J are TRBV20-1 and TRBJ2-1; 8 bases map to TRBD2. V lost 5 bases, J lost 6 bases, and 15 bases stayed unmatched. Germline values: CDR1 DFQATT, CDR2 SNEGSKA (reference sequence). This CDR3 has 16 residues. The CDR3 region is CSAQPAFPLAGNEQFF. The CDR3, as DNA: TGCAGTGCTCAACCAGCCTTCCCGCTAGCGGGCAATGAGCAGTTCTTC.

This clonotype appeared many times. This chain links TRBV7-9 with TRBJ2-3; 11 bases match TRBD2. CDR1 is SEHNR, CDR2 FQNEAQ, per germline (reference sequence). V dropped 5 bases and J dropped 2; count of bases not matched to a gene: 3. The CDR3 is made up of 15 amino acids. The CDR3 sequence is CASSPGLAVTDTQYF. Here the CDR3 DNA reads TGTGCCAGCAGCCCGGGACTAGCGGTCACAGATACGCAGTATTTT.

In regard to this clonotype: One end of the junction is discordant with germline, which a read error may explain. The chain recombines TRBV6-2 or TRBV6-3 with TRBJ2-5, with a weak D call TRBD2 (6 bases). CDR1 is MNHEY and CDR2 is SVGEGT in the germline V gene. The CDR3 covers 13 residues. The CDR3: CASSYVDRETLYF. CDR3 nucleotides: TGTGCCAGCAGTTACGTCGACCGGGAGACCCTGTACTTC.

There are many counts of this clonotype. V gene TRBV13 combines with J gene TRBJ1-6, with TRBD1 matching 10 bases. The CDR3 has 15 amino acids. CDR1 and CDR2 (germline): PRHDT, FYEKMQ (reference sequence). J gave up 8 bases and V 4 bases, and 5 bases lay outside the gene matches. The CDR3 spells CASSYDRGQYSPLHF. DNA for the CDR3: TGTGCCAGCAGCTACGACAGGGGGCAATATTCACCCCTCCACTTT.

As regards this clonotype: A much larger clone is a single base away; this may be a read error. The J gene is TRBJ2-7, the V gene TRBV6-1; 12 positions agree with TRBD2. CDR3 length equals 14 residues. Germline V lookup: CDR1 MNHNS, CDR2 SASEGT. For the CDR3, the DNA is TGTGCCAGCAGCCCGACTAGCGGGAGCACCAAGCAGTGCTTC. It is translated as CASSPTSGSTKQCF.

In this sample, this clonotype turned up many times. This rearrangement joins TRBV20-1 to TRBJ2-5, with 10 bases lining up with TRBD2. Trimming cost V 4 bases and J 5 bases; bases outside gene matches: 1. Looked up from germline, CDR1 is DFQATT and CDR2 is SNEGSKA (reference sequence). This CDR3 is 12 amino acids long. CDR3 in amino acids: CSAMTSGETQYF. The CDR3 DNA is TGCAGTGCTATGACTAGCGGGGAGACCCAGTACTTC.

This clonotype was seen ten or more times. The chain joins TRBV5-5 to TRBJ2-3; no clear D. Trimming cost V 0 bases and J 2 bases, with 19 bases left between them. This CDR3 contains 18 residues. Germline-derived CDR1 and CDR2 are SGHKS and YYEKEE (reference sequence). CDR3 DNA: TGTGCCAGCAGCTTGGACGGAATCTCCCGGGTATTCACAGATACGCAGTATTTT. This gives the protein CASSLDGISRVFTDTQYF.

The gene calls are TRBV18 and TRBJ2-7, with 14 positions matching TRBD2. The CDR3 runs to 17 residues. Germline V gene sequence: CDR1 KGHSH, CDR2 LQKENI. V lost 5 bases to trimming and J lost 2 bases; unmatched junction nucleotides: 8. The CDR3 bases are TGTGCCAGCTCATCCGGGACTAGCGGGAGCCCCACCTACGAGCAGTACTTC. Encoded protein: CASSSGTSGSPTYEQYF.